The rows below give T cell receptor beta chains drawn from one sample of a study of CD8 T cells in ankylosing spondylitis. Each CDR3 protein is one row after TCRdb ran MiXCR on the 5' RACE reads. The sample records 220,000 or so distinct CDR3 sequences, around 20% being singletons. The sequencing input was blood, either unsorted or a sorted T cell fraction (not recorded which). These receptors came from a male donor with ankylosing spondylitis. Both conserved end residues are part of each CDR3. Fields, in order: D gene, J gene, clone size, V gene, CDR3 DNA, CDR3 protein. The D gene is left open where the match is weak. Clone size is shown for a subset of rows, as once, few, many or a class of expanded clone.

D gene: NA
J gene: TRBJ1-2
clone size: few
V gene: TRBV18
CDR3 DNA: TGTGCCAGCTCACCAGCCCCTCCGGGGGCGGTCTATGGCTACACCTTC
CDR3 protein: CASSPAPPGAVYGYTF

D gene: TRBD1
J gene: TRBJ2-1
clone size: few
V gene: TRBV27
CDR3 DNA: TGTGCCAGCAGTAAAGACAGGGTCGATTGGTTCTTC
CDR3 protein: CASSKDRVDWFF

D gene: NA
J gene: TRBJ1-5
clone size: few
V gene: TRBV12-3/TRBV12-4
CDR3 DNA: TGTGCCAGCAGTTTGGGTCTAAGCAATCAGCCCCAGCATTTT
CDR3 protein: CASSLGLSNQPQHF

D gene: TRBD1
J gene: TRBJ2-3
clone size: few
V gene: TRBV5-1
CDR3 DNA: TGCGCCAGCAGCCCCAGCCTCACAGGGGCCTCAGATACGCAGTATTTT
CDR3 protein: CASSPSLTGASDTQYF

D gene: NA
J gene: TRBJ2-1
clone size: few
V gene: TRBV19
CDR3 DNA: TGTGCCAGTAGTATCCGGGGCCAATACAATGAGCAGTTCTTC
CDR3 protein: CASSIRGQYNEQFF

D gene: NA
J gene: TRBJ1-2
clone size: few
V gene: TRBV15
CDR3 DNA: TGTGCCACCAGCTGGAAGTCCCTTAACTATGGCTACACCTTC
CDR3 protein: CATSWKSLNYGYTF

D gene: TRBD2
J gene: TRBJ2-2
clone size: few
V gene: TRBV7-6
CDR3 DNA: TGTGCCAGCAGCTTACTAGCGGATAACACCGGGGAGCTGTTTTTT
CDR3 protein: CASSLLADNTGELFF

D gene: NA
J gene: TRBJ2-7
clone size: NA
V gene: TRBV29-1
CDR3 DNA: TGCAGCGTCGCCTCCCCTCAAAGCTCCTACGAGCAGTACTTC
CDR3 protein: CSVASPQSSYEQYF

D gene: TRBD1
J gene: TRBJ1-3
clone size: NA
V gene: TRBV6-5
CDR3 DNA: TGTGCCAGCAGTTACGGACAGGGGACGGACACCATATATTTT
CDR3 protein: CASSYGQGTDTIYF

D gene: NA
J gene: TRBJ2-1
clone size: many
V gene: TRBV29-1
CDR3 DNA: TGCAGCGTTGACCTCGGAGGTTTATACAATGAGCAGTTCTTC
CDR3 protein: CSVDLGGLYNEQFF

D gene: NA
J gene: TRBJ1-2
clone size: few
V gene: TRBV4-3
CDR3 DNA: TGCGCCAGCAGCCAAGATCTCGCGGCGGTGACTAATGGCTACACCTTC
CDR3 protein: CASSQDLAAVTNGYTF

D gene: TRBD2
J gene: TRBJ2-7
clone size: NA
V gene: TRBV20-1
CDR3 DNA: TGCAGTGCTAGAGATCTCGGGGGGACCTCCTACGAGCAGTACTTC
CDR3 protein: CSARDLGGTSYEQYF

D gene: TRBD1
J gene: TRBJ1-3
clone size: many
V gene: TRBV5-1
CDR3 DNA: TGCGCCAGCAGCGCGGACAGGGGAGTTGGAAACACCATATATTTT
CDR3 protein: CASSADRGVGNTIYF

D gene: NA
J gene: TRBJ2-3
clone size: NA
V gene: TRBV9
CDR3 DNA: TGTGCCAGCAGCCCGGAAGACGGGGCAGATACGCAGTATTTT
CDR3 protein: CASSPEDGADTQYF

D gene: TRBD2
J gene: TRBJ2-1
clone size: NA
V gene: TRBV28
CDR3 DNA: TGTGCCAGCAGCTCAATCGCGGGACTAGGATCCAATGAGCAGTTCTTC
CDR3 protein: CASSSIAGLGSNEQFF

D gene: NA
J gene: TRBJ1-1
clone size: NA
V gene: TRBV5-5
CDR3 DNA: TGTGCCAGCAGCTTGGCCTCAGGGATATACACTGAAGCTTTCTTT
CDR3 protein: CASSLASGIYTEAFF

D gene: NA
J gene: TRBJ2-2
clone size: NA
V gene: TRBV7-3
CDR3 DNA: TGTGCCAGCAGCGACCTAGCAGGGACCGGGGAGCTGTTTTTT
CDR3 protein: CASSDLAGTGELFF

D gene: NA
J gene: TRBJ2-7
clone size: few
V gene: TRBV5-1
CDR3 DNA: TGCGCCAGCAGCTTGACTGGACTGGGGACAGCCTGGGGGGACTACGAGCAGTACTTC
CDR3 protein: CASSLTGLGTAWGDYEQYF

D gene: NA
J gene: TRBJ2-7
clone size: NA
V gene: TRBV14
CDR3 DNA: TGTGCCAGCAGCCCCTACGGCGGGAATGGGAACGAGCAGTACTTC
CDR3 protein: CASSPYGGNGNEQYF

D gene: NA
J gene: TRBJ1-2
clone size: few
V gene: TRBV25-1
CDR3 DNA: TGTGCCAGCAGTGAGGGAGTCGAGGGCTACACCTTC
CDR3 protein: CASSEGVEGYTF

D gene: NA
J gene: TRBJ2-7
clone size: few
V gene: TRBV12-3/TRBV12-4
CDR3 DNA: TGTGCCAGCAGTTTGCGGGGGCTCTACGAGCAGTACTTC
CDR3 protein: CASSLRGLYEQYF

D gene: TRBD1
J gene: TRBJ2-7
clone size: NA
V gene: TRBV29-1
CDR3 DNA: TGCAGCGTTCCTGGACAGGGGGGAACCTACGAGCAGTACTTC
CDR3 protein: CSVPGQGGTYEQYF

D gene: NA
J gene: TRBJ1-5
clone size: few
V gene: TRBV7-9
CDR3 DNA: TGTGCCAGCAGCTCGACCCGACCGGGACAACCTTATCAGCCCCAGCATTTT
CDR3 protein: CASSSTRPGQPYQPQHF

D gene: TRBD1
J gene: TRBJ1-2
clone size: NA
V gene: TRBV7-9
CDR3 DNA: TGTGCCAGCAGCTTACGGGACAGGGCTGGTGGCTACACCTTC
CDR3 protein: CASSLRDRAGGYTF

D gene: NA
J gene: TRBJ2-5
clone size: NA
V gene: TRBV7-9
CDR3 DNA: TGTGCCAGCACCTCCTGGGTGGACACAGAGACCCAGTACTTC
CDR3 protein: CASTSWVDTETQYF

D gene: NA
J gene: TRBJ2-7
clone size: NA
V gene: TRBV3-1
CDR3 DNA: TGTGCCAGCAGCCAAAGCGGAGGTTTCTCCTACGAGCAGTACTTC
CDR3 protein: CASSQSGGFSYEQYF

D gene: NA
J gene: TRBJ1-1
clone size: NA
V gene: TRBV5-1
CDR3 DNA: TGCGCCAGCAGCTTGGAGGCCCCGGACTCCACTGAAGCTTTCTTT
CDR3 protein: CASSLEAPDSTEAFF

D gene: NA
J gene: TRBJ1-1
clone size: NA
V gene: TRBV20-1
CDR3 DNA: TGCAGTGCTAGAGACATCGCCCTAACAGGGATAACGGACACTGAAGCTTTCTTT
CDR3 protein: CSARDIALTGITDTEAFF

D gene: TRBD1
J gene: TRBJ1-2
clone size: NA
V gene: TRBV5-1
CDR3 DNA: TGCGCCAGCAGCGGCCCGACAGGGGGATTCGATGGCTACACCTTC
CDR3 protein: CASSGPTGGFDGYTF

D gene: NA
J gene: TRBJ2-7
clone size: few
V gene: TRBV27
CDR3 DNA: TGTGCCAGCTCTTATGGGGGACATGCCGAGCAGTACTTC
CDR3 protein: CASSYGGHAEQYF

D gene: NA
J gene: TRBJ2-7
clone size: NA
V gene: TRBV11-3
CDR3 DNA: TGTGCCAGCAGCTACCAGGGCGAGCAGTACTTC
CDR3 protein: CASSYQGEQYF

D gene: NA
J gene: TRBJ2-1
clone size: few
V gene: TRBV28
CDR3 DNA: TGTGCCAGCAGCCTTGAACAGGGCGGGTCCTACAATGAGCAGTTCTTC
CDR3 protein: CASSLEQGGSYNEQFF

D gene: TRBD1
J gene: TRBJ1-2
clone size: NA
V gene: TRBV12-3/TRBV12-4
CDR3 DNA: TGTGCCAGCAGTTGGACAGGGACATATGGCTACACCTTC
CDR3 protein: CASSWTGTYGYTF

D gene: TRBD1
J gene: TRBJ2-2
clone size: many
V gene: TRBV7-9
CDR3 DNA: TGTGCCAGCAGCCCAACCGGGACAGCCGCGAACACCGGGGAGCTGTTTTTT
CDR3 protein: CASSPTGTAANTGELFF

D gene: TRBD2
J gene: TRBJ2-7
clone size: NA
V gene: TRBV7-9
CDR3 DNA: TGTGCCAGCAGTCGGACTAGCGGGAGCGACGAGCAGTACTTC
CDR3 protein: CASSRTSGSDEQYF

D gene: NA
J gene: TRBJ2-5
clone size: NA
V gene: TRBV27
CDR3 DNA: TGTGCCAGCAGGAGGATTAAGGGACAAGAGACCCAGTACTTC
CDR3 protein: CASRRIKGQETQYF

D gene: TRBD2
J gene: TRBJ2-5
clone size: NA
V gene: TRBV29-1
CDR3 DNA: TGCAGCGTTGATGAGCGGGGGGAGACCCAGTACTTC
CDR3 protein: CSVDERGETQYF

D gene: TRBD2
J gene: TRBJ2-7
clone size: many
V gene: TRBV4-1
CDR3 DNA: TGCGCCAGCAGCCTGCGGACTAGCGGCTACGAGCAGTACTTC
CDR3 protein: CASSLRTSGYEQYF

D gene: NA
J gene: TRBJ2-6
clone size: NA
V gene: TRBV28
CDR3 DNA: TGTGCCAGCAGTATAGCCGGGGCCAACGTCCTGACTTTC
CDR3 protein: CASSIAGANVLTF

D gene: NA
J gene: TRBJ1-5
clone size: few
V gene: TRBV19
CDR3 DNA: TGTGCCAGTGGCCCCCGGGAGACCCTCAATCAGCCCCAGCATTTT
CDR3 protein: CASGPRETLNQPQHF

D gene: TRBD2
J gene: TRBJ2-4
clone size: many
V gene: TRBV12-3/TRBV12-4
CDR3 DNA: TGTGCCAGCAGTTTACTTGTGCGGGAGCGGGGCCAGTACTTC
CDR3 protein: CASSLLVRERGQYF

D gene: TRBD2
J gene: TRBJ2-7
clone size: NA
V gene: TRBV3-1
CDR3 DNA: TGTGCCAGCAGCCAAGGATCCCTAGCGGGAGTCGAGCAGTACTTC
CDR3 protein: CASSQGSLAGVEQYF

D gene: NA
J gene: TRBJ2-7
clone size: NA
V gene: TRBV5-1
CDR3 DNA: TGCGCCAGCAGCTTGGCGGCCGGCCCCGAGCAGTACTTC
CDR3 protein: CASSLAAGPEQYF

D gene: NA
J gene: TRBJ1-2
clone size: few
V gene: TRBV12-3/TRBV12-4
CDR3 DNA: TGTGCCAGCAGTTCCACTAGGGGGGCTAACTATGGCTACACCTTC
CDR3 protein: CASSSTRGANYGYTF

D gene: NA
J gene: TRBJ1-5
clone size: NA
V gene: TRBV7-9
CDR3 DNA: TGTGCCAGCAGCCATACGGGAAATCAGCCCCAGCATTTT
CDR3 protein: CASSHTGNQPQHF

D gene: NA
J gene: TRBJ1-2
clone size: NA
V gene: TRBV18
CDR3 DNA: TGTGCCAGCTCACAAATGGACGGAAACTATGGCTACACCTTC
CDR3 protein: CASSQMDGNYGYTF

D gene: TRBD1
J gene: TRBJ2-5
clone size: few
V gene: TRBV20-1
CDR3 DNA: TGCAGTGCTAGAGGCCTTCCGGGACAGGGGTTTCAAGAGACCCAGTACTTC
CDR3 protein: CSARGLPGQGFQETQYF

D gene: NA
J gene: TRBJ2-1
clone size: few
V gene: TRBV4-1
CDR3 DNA: TGCGCCAGCAGCGTGGAGCGGTCCGTTGTCTATGAGCAGTTCTTC
CDR3 protein: CASSVERSVVYEQFF

D gene: NA
J gene: TRBJ2-3
clone size: few
V gene: TRBV20-1
CDR3 DNA: TGCAGTGCTAAGGGTCTAGGGAAGGAGGATACGCAGTATTTT
CDR3 protein: CSAKGLGKEDTQYF

D gene: NA
J gene: TRBJ2-7
clone size: NA
V gene: TRBV7-9
CDR3 DNA: TGTGCCAGCAGCCCCCCAGGCAGGGCAGTGCGGGAGCAGTACTTC
CDR3 protein: CASSPPGRAVREQYF